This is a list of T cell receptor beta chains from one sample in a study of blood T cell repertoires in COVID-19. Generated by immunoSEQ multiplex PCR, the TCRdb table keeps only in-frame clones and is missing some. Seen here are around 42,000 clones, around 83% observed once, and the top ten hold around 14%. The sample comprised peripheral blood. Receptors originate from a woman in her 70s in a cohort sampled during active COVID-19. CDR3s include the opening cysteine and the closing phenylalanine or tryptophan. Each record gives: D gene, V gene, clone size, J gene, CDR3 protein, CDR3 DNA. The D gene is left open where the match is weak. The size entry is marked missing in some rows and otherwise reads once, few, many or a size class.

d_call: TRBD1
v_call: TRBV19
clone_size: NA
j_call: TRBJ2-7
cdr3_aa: CASSRTDRGPPRYF
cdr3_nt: TGTGCCAGTAGCCGCACTGACAGGGGTCCACCTCGGTACTTC

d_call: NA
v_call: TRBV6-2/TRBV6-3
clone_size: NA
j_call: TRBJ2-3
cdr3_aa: CASSDTVDTQYF
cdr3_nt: TGTGCCAGCAGTGATACAGTAGATACGCAGTATTTT

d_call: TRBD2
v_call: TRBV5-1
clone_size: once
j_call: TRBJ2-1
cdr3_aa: CASSLDLAGGWGEQFF
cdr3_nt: TGCGCCAGCAGCTTGGATCTAGCGGGAGGGTGGGGAGAGCAGTTCTTC

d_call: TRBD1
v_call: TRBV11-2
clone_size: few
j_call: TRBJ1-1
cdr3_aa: CASSFGQGAVTEAFF
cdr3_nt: TGTGCCAGCAGCTTCGGACAGGGGGCGGTCACTGAAGCTTTCTTT

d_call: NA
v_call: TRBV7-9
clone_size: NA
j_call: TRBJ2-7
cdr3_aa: CASSLMAAEQYF
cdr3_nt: TGTGCCAGCAGCTTGATGGCGGCGGAGCAGTACTTC

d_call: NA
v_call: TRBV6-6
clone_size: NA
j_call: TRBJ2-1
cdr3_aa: CASSNQVAAYNEQFF
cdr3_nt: TGTGCCAGCAGTAATCAAGTAGCCGCCTACAATGAGCAGTTCTTC

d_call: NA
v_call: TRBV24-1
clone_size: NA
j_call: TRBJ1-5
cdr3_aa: CATSPEEGPKRSNQPQHF
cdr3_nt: TGTGCCACCAGTCCAGAGGAGGGGCCCAAGCGCAGCAATCAGCCCCAGCATTTT

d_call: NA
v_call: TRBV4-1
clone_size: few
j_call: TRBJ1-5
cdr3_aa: CASSQSNQPQHF
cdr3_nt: TGCGCCAGCAGCCAATCAAATCAGCCCCAGCATTTT

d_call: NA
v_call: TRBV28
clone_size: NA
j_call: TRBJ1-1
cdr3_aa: CASRPPRHANTEAFF
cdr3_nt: TGTGCCAGCAGGCCGCCTCGACACGCAAACACTGAAGCTTTCTTT

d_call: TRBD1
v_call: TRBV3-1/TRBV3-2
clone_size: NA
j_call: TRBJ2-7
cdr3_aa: CASSPGTGALYEQYF
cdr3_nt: TGTGCCAGCAGCCCAGGGACAGGGGCGCTCTACGAGCAGTACTTC

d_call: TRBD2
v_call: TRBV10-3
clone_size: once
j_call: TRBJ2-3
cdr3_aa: CAISVGDYGTDTQYF
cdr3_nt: TGTGCCATCAGTGTGGGGGACTATGGCACAGATACGCAGTATTTT

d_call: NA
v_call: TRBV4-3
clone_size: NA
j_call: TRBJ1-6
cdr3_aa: CASSQDWSSYNSPLHF
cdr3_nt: TGCGCCAGCAGCCAAGATTGGAGCTCCTATAATTCACCCCTCCACTTT

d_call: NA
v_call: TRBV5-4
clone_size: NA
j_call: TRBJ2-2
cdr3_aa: CASSIFGVDGELFF
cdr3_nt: TGTGCCAGCAGCATCTTCGGGGTCGACGGGGAGCTGTTTTTT

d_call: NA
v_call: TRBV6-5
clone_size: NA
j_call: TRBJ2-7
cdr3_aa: CASSLGRGSEQYF
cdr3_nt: TGTGCCAGCAGCCTAGGTAGGGGGTCCGAGCAGTACTTC

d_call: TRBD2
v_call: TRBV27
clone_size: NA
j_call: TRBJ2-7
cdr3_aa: CASMGLAGDYEQYF
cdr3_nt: TGTGCCAGCATGGGACTAGCGGGAGACTACGAGCAGTACTTC

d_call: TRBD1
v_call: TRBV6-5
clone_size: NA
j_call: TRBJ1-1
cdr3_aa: CASSLTLQGGGTEAFF
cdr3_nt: TGTGCCAGCAGTTTGACGTTACAGGGGGGTGGCACTGAAGCTTTCTTT

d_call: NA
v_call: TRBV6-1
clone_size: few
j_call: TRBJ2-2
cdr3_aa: CASSDRVWDTGELFF
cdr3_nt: TGTGCCAGCAGTGACAGGGTTTGGGACACCGGGGAGCTGTTTTTT

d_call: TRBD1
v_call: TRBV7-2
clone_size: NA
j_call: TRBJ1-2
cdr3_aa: CASSRDRGDYGYTF
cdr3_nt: TGTGCCAGCAGCCGGGACAGGGGAGACTATGGCTACACCTTC

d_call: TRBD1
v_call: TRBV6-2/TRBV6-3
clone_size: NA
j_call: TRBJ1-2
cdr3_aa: CASSSGTGGSFAYGYTF
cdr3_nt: TGTGCCAGCAGTTCCGGGACAGGGGGATCTTTCGCCTATGGCTACACCTTC

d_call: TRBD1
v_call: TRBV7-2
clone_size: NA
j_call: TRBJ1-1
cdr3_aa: CASSDNPDRAGGAFF
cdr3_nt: TGTGCCAGCAGCGATAACCCGGACAGGGCCGGCGGAGCTTTCTTT

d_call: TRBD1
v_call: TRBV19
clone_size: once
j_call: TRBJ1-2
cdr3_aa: CATMGQGASNYGYTF
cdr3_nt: TGTGCCACTATGGGACAGGGGGCGTCTAACTATGGCTACACCTTC

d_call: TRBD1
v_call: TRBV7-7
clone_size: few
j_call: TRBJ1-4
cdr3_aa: CASSPRGGTATTTNEKLFF
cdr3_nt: TGTGCTAGCAGCCCCCGAGGGGGGACAGCCACTACAACTAATGAAAAACTGTTTTTT

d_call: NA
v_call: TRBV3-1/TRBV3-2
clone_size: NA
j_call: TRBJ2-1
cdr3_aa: CASSQASGEQFF
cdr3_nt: TGTGCCAGCAGCCAAGCCTCCGGGGAGCAGTTCTTC

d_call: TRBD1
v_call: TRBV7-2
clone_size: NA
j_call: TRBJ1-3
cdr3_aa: CASSLEGTGGMSTIYF
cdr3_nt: TGTGCCAGCAGTTTAGAAGGGACAGGGGGCATGAGCACCATATATTTT

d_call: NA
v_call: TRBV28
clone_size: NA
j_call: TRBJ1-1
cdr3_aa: CASSLNMNTEAFF
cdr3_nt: TGTGCCAGCAGTTTGAACATGAACACTGAAGCTTTCTTT

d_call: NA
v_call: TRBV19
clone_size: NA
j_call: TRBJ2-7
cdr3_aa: CATRRGGAEAYEQYF
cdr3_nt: TGTGCCACTAGAAGGGGTGGGGCGGAAGCCTACGAGCAGTACTTC

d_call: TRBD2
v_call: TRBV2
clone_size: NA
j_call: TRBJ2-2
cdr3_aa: CASKAGGGTGELFF
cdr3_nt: TGTGCCAGCAAAGCGGGAGGGGGCACCGGGGAGCTGTTTTTT

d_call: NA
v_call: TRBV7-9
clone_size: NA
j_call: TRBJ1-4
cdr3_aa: CASSLLAEKLFF
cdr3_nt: TGTGCCAGCAGCTTATTAGCAGAAAAACTGTTTTTT

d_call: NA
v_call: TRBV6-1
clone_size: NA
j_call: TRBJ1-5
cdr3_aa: CASSEITADQPQHF
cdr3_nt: TGTGCCAGCAGTGAAATAACAGCCGATCAGCCCCAGCATTTT

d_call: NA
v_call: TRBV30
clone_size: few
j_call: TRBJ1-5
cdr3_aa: CAWSIQNNQPQHF
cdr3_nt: TGTGCCTGGAGTATACAGAACAATCAGCCCCAGCATTTT

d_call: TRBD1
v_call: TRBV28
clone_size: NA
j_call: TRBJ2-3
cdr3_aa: CASRGGQAFSDTQYF
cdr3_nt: TGTGCCAGCAGGGGGGGACAGGCTTTTTCCGATACGCAGTATTTT

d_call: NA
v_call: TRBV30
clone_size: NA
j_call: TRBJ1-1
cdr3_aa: CAWSVGGDDFF
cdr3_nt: TGTGCCTGGAGTGTAGGGGGGGACGATTTCTTT

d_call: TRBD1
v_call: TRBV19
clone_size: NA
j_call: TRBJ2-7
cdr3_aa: CASSISGTGGDEQYF
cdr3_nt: TGTGCCAGTAGTATTTCTGGGACAGGGGGGGACGAGCAGTACTTC

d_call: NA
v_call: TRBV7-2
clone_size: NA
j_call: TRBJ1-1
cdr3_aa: CASSFPWAGREAFF
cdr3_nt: TGTGCCAGCAGCTTCCCTTGGGCAGGGCGGGAAGCTTTCTTT

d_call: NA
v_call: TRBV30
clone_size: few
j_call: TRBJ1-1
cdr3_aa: CAWSGDRYGNTEAFF
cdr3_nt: TGTGCCTGGAGTGGAGACAGGTACGGGAACACTGAAGCTTTCTTT

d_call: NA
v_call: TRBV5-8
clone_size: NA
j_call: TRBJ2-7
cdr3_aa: CASSLVGLTYEQYF
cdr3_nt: TGTGCCAGCAGCTTGGTGGGCCTAACCTACGAGCAGTACTTC

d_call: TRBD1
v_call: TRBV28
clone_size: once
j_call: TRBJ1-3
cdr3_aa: CASSLFGQGRDTIYF
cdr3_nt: TGTGCCAGCAGTTTATTCGGACAGGGGAGAGACACCATATATTTT

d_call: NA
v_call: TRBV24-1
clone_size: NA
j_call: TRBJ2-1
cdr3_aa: CATAGSYNEQFF
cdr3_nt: TGTGCCACCGCGGGATCCTACAATGAGCAGTTCTTC

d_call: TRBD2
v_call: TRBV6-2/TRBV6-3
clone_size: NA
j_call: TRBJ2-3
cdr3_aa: CASSYPGVAGIPGGTDTQYF
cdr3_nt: TGTGCCAGCAGTTATCCCGGGGTAGCGGGTATCCCTGGGGGCACAGATACGCAGTATTTT